The entry below describes one T cell receptor (beta chain). No cognate antigen has been identified for it. There are no base qualities to consult, and no much larger clone falls within one base. This sample stems from a study of shared clonotypes between healthy human individuals (dated by TCRdb to the early 2020s). Turning to the overall study: Two women and a few men aged 18 to 49 years were included in the cohort. Each donor's leukapheresis produced roughly between roughly 0.94 and 9.5 billion PBMCs. For each donor, CD4 naive and CD4 memory were each run on three plates, CD8 naive on two plates, and CD8 memory on one plate. Different laboratories and diverse techniques were used to prepare libraries and sequence TCR repertoires, to increase sequencing depth and limit assay-specific biases. To estimate repertoire size and how much clonotypes are shared between individuals, the study performed deep sequencing of blood TCR repertoires from about 5 healthy adults.

TCR CDR3 regions were amplified from genomic DNA by multiplex PCR using the deep immunoSEQ assay. For each cell subset, the extracted genomic DNA was distributed evenly across all wells of several immunoSEQ 96-well plates, and each plate served as one replicate. For sorted subsets, 200 to 250 ng of genomic DNA, equivalent to tens of thousands of T cell genomes, went into each replicate PCR. Purified libraries were quantified with a Qubit 3.0 fluorometer, sized on a Bioanalyzer 2100, and re-quantified with the KAPA Library Quantification kit. Each immunoSEQ 96-well plate was sequenced on its own single-read 150-cycle Illumina NextSeq 550 flow cell. The paper's data handling went like this. Because the immunoSEQ output held only junctional sequences and lacked quality scores, the filtering could not match the filtering applied to full-length reads. Sequences were annotated with PyIR, a Python wrapper for IgBLAST v1.9, and V/J genes and CDR3 were assigned using IMGT germline references. Reads with weak V/J assignments (E-value above 1e-6), missing CDR3, stop codons, out-of-frame junctions, or ambiguous translated residues were removed. A V3J clonotype was defined by an identical inferred V gene, J gene, and CDR3 amino acid sequence. Percentage overlap between repertoires was calculated by dividing the number of shared unique clonotypes by the size of the smaller repertoire. RTK rarefaction, the Chao1 estimator, and Recon v2.1 estimates of unobserved clonotypes were used to assess repertoire richness. OLGA was used to compute generation probabilities for all TCRbeta clonotypes that the gDNA method yielded from several donors. Not all clones reach the TCRdb copy of this immuneACCESS table, which keeps in-frame sequences only. Checked studies attribute under half of the gap to unresolved V genes and leave the rest unexplained. V and J calls and clone size are those listed in that table; D and trimming were worked out from the DNA. The sample data list under 650,000 clones, and about 95% of these were observed just once. About 0.057% of the sample is in the top ten clones.

Broad study findings and their caveats: Sampling was restricted to blood, and TCR repertoires in tissue are likely to differ from TCR repertoires in blood. Higher generation probabilities were observed for clonotypes shared by all four sorted-subset donors than for non-shared clonotypes. Because the study included only a small number of donors, the genetic and exposure-history diversity represented was limited. Incomplete sequencing was indicated by rarefaction of sorted-subset datasets, despite the large sequencing depth. Pairwise subsampling indicated that sequencing depth was expected to affect the degree of clonotype sharing among donors. Estimated clonotype richness was generally larger for naive than for memory subsets. When several donors were compared, the shared fraction of clonotypes was 5% to 6.5% for naive CD4, 3.5% to 4% for naive CD8, 2.3% for memory CD4, and 0.35% to 0.4% for memory CD8.

The germline V gene (reference sequence) supplies CDR1 LNHDA and CDR2 SQIVND. Between the V and J ends, shortened by 3 bases and 0 bases respectively, the junction contains 12 bases. CDR3 length: 15 amino acids, cysteine to phenylalanine. Only CDR3 DNA is held: 45 bases, read in frame from base 1. The donors were healthy, HIV-negative adults with no recently reported acute infections or vaccinations. All donors were Caucasian adults living in Nashville, Tennessee, USA. CD4+ T cells were enriched by magnetic negative selection; naive cells were then positively selected on CD45RA, and the negative fraction formed the memory subset. Blood was obtained by leukapheresis, after which PBMCs were separated by Ficoll-Histopaque density gradient centrifugation and cryopreserved in liquid nitrogen vapor phase. Analytical flow cytometry was used to check the purity and quantity of each magnetically sorted T cell population. Genomic DNA was isolated from every sorted fraction and measured by UV absorbance on a Nanodrop 2000c.

Material for sequencing was naive CD4+ T cells sorted from blood. Sample cell subset or site, as interpreted from the label and publication: CD45RA+ positively selected. The receptor's source is a woman between 25 and 40 years old in good health. Recombination connected TRBV19 to TRBJ2-7; the D match is possibly TRBD1 or TRBD2, with 5 bases aligned in each. The DNA reads as follows: TGTGCCAGTAGTATCCCGGGACGGAACTCCTACGAGCAGTACTTC. Its amino acids are CASSIPGRNSYEQYF. The CDR3, completed at both ends by the reference TRBV19 and TRBJ2-7 genes, gives the full variable domain DGGITQSPKYLFRKEGQNVTLSCEQNLNHDAMYWYRQDPGQGLRLIYYSQIVNDFQKGDIAEGYSVSREKKESFPLTVTSAQKNPTAFYLCASSIPGRNSYEQYFGPGTRLTVT.